These 30 T cell receptor beta chains were sequenced from one sample in a study of neoadjuvant anti-PD-1 for oral cavity cancer. Here immunoSEQ multiplex PCR was the method, and the copy in TCRdb shows in-frame clones only, minus some. The data hold some 4,600 clones, with roughly 64% observed a single time. Specimen: tumor tissue, collected before nivolumab (anti-PD-1) treatment. The receptors were gathered from a person aged 40-85 years with oral cavity squamous cell carcinoma.

The CDR3 nucleotides read TGTGCCAGCAGTTTGGCGCAGGGGTATGGTGGCTACACCTTC. Amino acids: CASSLAQGYGGYTF. The chain links TRBV28 to TRBJ1-2, with a possible D match to TRBD1 (6 bases). Germline assignment: CDR1 MDHEN and CDR2 SYDVKM. The CDR3 is made up of 14 amino acids. Trimming removed 3 bases from V and 7 bases from J, with 15 bases in between.

This clone has only a few counts. The chain carries TRBV6-1 and TRBJ1-1; no definite D call. In germline, CDR1 is MNHNS, CDR2 SASEGT. The CDR3 runs to 14 residues. V was cut by 4 bases and J by 1 base, with 10 bases left in between. The DNA of the CDR3 is TGTGCCAGCAGTGTGGGCGCGGAGAACACTGAAGCTTTCTTT. This sequence encodes CASSVGAENTEAFF.

V gene TRBV5-5 combines with J gene TRBJ1-4; tentatively, D is TRBD1 (6 bases). Germline-derived CDR1 and CDR2 are SGHKS and YYEKEE (reference sequence). This CDR3 has 16 amino acids. V was trimmed by 0 bases and J by 7 bases, leaving 16 bases between them. The CDR3 coding sequence is TGTGCCAGCAGCTTGGGGTCCGGGACATACGGTGAAAAACTGTTTTTT. It yields the protein CASSLGSGTYGEKLFF.

V gene TRBV12-2 combines with J gene TRBJ2-2; no check of the table's D call, TRBD2, against the DNA was made. TRBV12-2 is reported as a pseudogene. The CDR3 sequence is 17 residues long. CDR3 loop: CASRLAVETSEPGELFF. The CDR3 DNA reads as TGTGCAAGTCGCTTAGCGGTAGAGACTAGCGAGCCCGGGGAGCTGTTTTTT.

The chain carries TRBV2 and TRBJ1-2; possibly TRBD1 for D (6 bases). The CDR3 length is 13 residues. The germline V and J ends were trimmed by 5 bases and 4 bases, with 11 bases remaining between them. The germline CDR1 and CDR2 sequences are SNHLY and FYNNEI. The CDR3 DNA is TGTGCCAGCAGTCCGGACAGAACCTATGGCTACACCTTC. It yields the protein CASSPDRTYGYTF.

This clone has just a few counts. The J gene is TRBJ2-7, the V gene TRBV28; D not certain. The CDR3 contains 12 residues. Germline values: CDR1 MDHEN, CDR2 SYDVKM. V lost 8 bases, J lost 4 bases, and 12 bases lay in between. The CDR3, as DNA: TGTGCCAGCGAAGACCCGCTGTACGAGCAGTACTTC. It encodes CASEDPLYEQYF.

The table lists this clone with a few counts. The gene calls are TRBV20-1 and TRBJ1-1; the D is unclear. V was shortened by 8 bases and J by 1 base, with 8 bases between the two germline ends. The CDR3 sequence is 11 residues long. Per the germline V gene, CDR1 is DFQATT and CDR2 is SNEGSKA (reference sequence). CDR3 in DNA: TGCAGTTCCAAAAGGAACACTGAAGCTTTCTTT. Encoded protein: CSSKRNTEAFF.

The V call is TRBV1, the J call TRBJ1-4. TRBV1 is a pseudogene segment. The CDR3 runs to 19 residues. Here the CDR3 reads CTSSQDPRDRTPTNEKLFF. DNA for the CDR3: TGCACCAGCAGCCAAGATCCGCGGGACCGAACCCCAACTAATGAAAAACTGTTTTTT.

The chain combines TRBV5-4 with TRBJ1-2; D might be TRBD1 (6 bases). V lost 3 bases and J lost 8, with 20 bases in between. Germline V gene data show CDR1 as SGHNT and CDR2 as YYREEE (reference sequence). This CDR3 is 15 amino acids long. CDR3: CASSSDSPEGKGYTF. The CDR3 DNA follows: TGTGCCAGCAGCTCGGACAGCCCGGAGGGGAAGGGCTACACCTTC.

The count of this clone is one. The chain uses TRBV18 and TRBJ2-7, with TRBD2 matching 12 bases. CDR3 size: 14 residues. The germline V gene encodes CDR1 KGHSH and CDR2 LQKENI. The trim removed 3 bases at V and 3 bases at J, leaving 0 bases unmatched. The CDR3 region is CASSPTSGSYEQYF. CDR3 DNA sequence: TGTGCCAGCTCACCGACTAGCGGGAGCTACGAGCAGTACTTC.

CDR3 loop: CASRGLTYEQYF. The CDR3 nucleotides read TGTGCCAGCAGGGGTTTAACCTACGAGCAGTACTTC. The rearrangement links TRBV28 to TRBJ2-7; D gene ambiguous. This CDR3 region has 12 residues. Between the trimmed V and J ends, which lost 6 bases and 2 bases, there was a span of 8 bases. The germline gives CDR1 MDHEN, CDR2 SYDVKM.

This clone was picked up a small number of times. The chain employs TRBV6-5 and TRBJ1-6, with D perhaps TRBD1 (5 bases). Germline V CDR1 and CDR2: MNHEY, SVGAGI. CDR3 size: 16 residues. Trimming shortened V by 3 bases and J by 9 bases, and 18 bases separated the two germline ends. The CDR3, as DNA: TGTGCCAGCAGTTATTCTAGTGGGACCGAACTTTCACCCCTCCACTTT. Protein: CASSYSSGTELSPLHF.

V is TRBV5-1 and J is TRBJ1-1, with a tentative D call TRBD1 (6 bases). The V gene's germline CDR1 is SGHRS and CDR2 YFSETQ. V was trimmed by 5 bases and J by 7 bases, leaving 21 bases between them. The CDR3 contains 15 residues. CDR3 sequence (DNA): TGCGCCAGCAGTCCGACCCCAGGGGCTGGCGATGAAGCTTTCTTT. This encodes CASSPTPGAGDEAFF.

Here the CDR3 reads CASSLGLAGADTQYF. As DNA, the CDR3 is TGTGCCAGCAGCTTGGGGCTAGCGGGAGCAGATACGCAGTATTTT. V usage is TRBV5-4 and J usage is TRBJ2-3; 10 bases map to TRBD2. V shed 0 bases, J shed 4 bases, and the junction held 2 bases outside the gene matches. This CDR3 has 15 residues. The germline V gene has CDR1 SGHNT and CDR2 YYREEE (reference sequence).

This clone came up once. The J gene is TRBJ2-2, the V gene TRBV6-5; D ambiguous. The CDR3 is 11 residues long. CDR1 is MNHEY and CDR2 is SVGAGI in the germline V gene. Trimming stripped 9 bases from V and 8 bases from J, with 10 bases between. CDR3: CASYAVGELFF. The CDR3 bases are TGTGCCAGTTACGCCGTTGGGGAGCTGTTTTTT.

The CDR3 loop reads CAVSGLLNTEAFF. The CDR3 DNA follows: TGTGCCGTAAGCGGGTTACTGAACACTGAAGCTTTCTTT. The chain couples TRBV19 to TRBJ1-1; D is ambiguous. Germline assignment: CDR1 LNHDA and CDR2 SQIVND (reference sequence). Trimming stripped 11 bases from V and 0 bases from J, with 13 bases between. The CDR3 runs 13 residues.

The chain joins TRBV7-3 to TRBJ2-5, with 10 positions matching TRBD2. Germline CDR1 SGHTA, CDR2 FQGTGA. Unmatched junction bases numbered 9, after V lost 5 bases and J lost 9 bases. The CDR3 consists of 14 residues. As DNA, the CDR3 is TGTGCCAGCAGCCTTAGCGGGGGGTTTCGGGCCCAGTACTTC. This codes for CASSLSGGFRAQYF.

The rearrangement uses TRBV30 and TRBJ1-1; the match to TRBD1 covers 7 bases. V was clipped by 4 bases and J by 7 bases; unmatched bases: 12. CDR3 size: 14 residues. Germline CDR1 is GTSNPN and CDR2 is SVGIG (reference sequence). This CDR3 reads CAWKKTGSFGEAFF. In DNA, the CDR3 is TGTGCCTGGAAGAAGACAGGGTCTTTTGGTGAAGCTTTCTTT. The full variable domain, with the rest looked up from reference TRBV30 and TRBJ1-1, is SQTIHQWPATLVQPVGSPLSLECTVEGTSNPNLYWYRQAAGRGLQLLFYSVGIGQISSEVPQNLSASRPQDRQFILSSKKLLLSDSGFYLCAWKKTGSFGEAFFGQGTRLTVV.

The rearrangement links TRBV11-2 to TRBJ2-1, with D perhaps matching TRBD1 or TRBD2 (5 bases each). Germline CDR1 reads SGHAT; CDR2 reads FQNNGV. V was cut by 3 bases and J by 7 bases, with 13 bases left in between. The CDR3 consists of 14 residues. The CDR3 nucleotides are TGTGCCAGCAGCTTTTTGGGGACCAGGAATGAGCAGTTCTTC. This codes for CASSFLGTRNEQFF.

A few counts support this clone. The chain joins TRBV7-3 to TRBJ2-1; the D gene could be TRBD1 or TRBD2 (5 bases each). The CDR3 runs 14 residues. Trimming stripped 1 base from V and 5 bases from J, with 9 bases between. In germline, CDR1 is SGHTA, CDR2 FQGTGA. This CDR3 reads CASSLSGGDNEQFF. CDR3 nucleotide sequence: TGTGCCAGCAGCTTAAGTGGGGGAGACAATGAGCAGTTCTTC. Full variable domain (rest looked up from reference TRBV7-3 and TRBJ2-1): GAGVSQTPSNKVTEKGKYVELRCDPISGHTALYWYRQSLGQGPEFLIYFQGTGAADDSGLPNDRFFAVRPEGSVSTLKIQRTERGDSAVYLCASSLSGGDNEQFFGPGTRLTVL.

The chain is built from TRBV29-1 and TRBJ2-1; D unresolved. The germline CDR1 and CDR2 sequences are SQVTM and ANQGSEA. V lost 7 bases and J lost 3, with 16 bases in between. The CDR3 covers 14 residues. CDR3 DNA: TGCAGCGCCACGAGCATTAGGATCTACAATGAGCAGTTCTTC. Its translation: CSATSIRIYNEQFF.

The rearrangement links TRBV6-6 to TRBJ1-2; D possibly corresponds to TRBD1 (5 bases). Germline CDR1 is MNHNY and CDR2 is SVGAGI (reference sequence). V was clipped by 7 bases and J by 8 bases, with 23 bases between them. The CDR3 consists of 15 residues. Here the CDR3 reads CASTPTGTAGSGYTF. CDR3 DNA: TGTGCCAGCACTCCTACCGGGACGGCGGGTTCGGGCTACACCTTC.

The chain is built from TRBV5-1 and TRBJ2-1; tentatively, D is TRBD1 or TRBD2 (6 bases each). The CDR3 is made up of 16 amino acids. CDR1 and CDR2 (germline): SGHRS, YFSETQ. V gave up 5 bases and J gave up 2 bases, with 17 bases separating them. The CDR3 DNA is TGCGCCAGCAGAAGCTTAGCGGCAGGGGCCTACAATGAGCAGTTCTTC. This encodes CASRSLAAGAYNEQFF.

The sample holds a few counts of this clone. V gene TRBV6-1 combines with J gene TRBJ2-5, with a possible D match to TRBD2 (5 bases). Between the trimmed V and J ends, which lost 0 bases and 1 base, there was a span of 12 bases. Germline CDR1 reads MNHNS; CDR2 reads SASEGT. The CDR3 length is 16 residues. The CDR3 DNA reads as TGTGCCAGCAGTGAAGCTGGCAGCGGAATCCAAGAGACCCAGTACTTC. This encodes CASSEAGSGIQETQYF.

The sample holds one count of this clone. This chain joins TRBV13 and TRBJ1-1, with D hard to call. CDR3 size: 12 residues. V lost 7 bases and J lost 6, with 12 bases in between. Germline lookup yields CDR1 PRHDT and CDR2 FYEKMQ (reference sequence). The CDR3 nucleotides read TGTGCCAGCACGATGCAGCACGCTGAAGCTTTCTTT. This translates into CASTMQHAEAFF.

In this sample, this clone turned up once. V and J are TRBV28 and TRBJ2-3, with 9 bases lining up with TRBD2. The CDR3 consists of 19 residues. V shed 5 bases, J shed 0 bases, and the junction held 15 bases outside the gene matches. Germline V CDR1 and CDR2: MDHEN, SYDVKM. CDR3 residues: CASSTLRLAVRKSTDTQYF. The CDR3 DNA is TGTGCCAGCAGTACTCTACGACTAGCGGTTCGGAAAAGCACAGATACGCAGTATTTT.

The chain recombines TRBV19 with TRBJ1-1; D may be TRBD1 (5 bases). The germline V and J ends were trimmed by 7 bases and 1 base, with 13 bases remaining between them. CDR3 length: 14 amino acids. CDR1 and CDR2 from the germline V gene are LNHDA and SQIVND (reference sequence). The CDR3: CASTVGGANTEAFF. CDR3 bases: TGTGCCAGTACCGTGGGGGGAGCGAACACTGAAGCTTTCTTT.

This clone was observed a few times. The CDR3 DNA is TGTGCCAGCAGTTACGGGGTCTGGTCCTACGAGCAGTACTTC. Residues: CASSYGVWSYEQYF. The chain joins TRBV6-5 to TRBJ2-7, with D hard to call. Germline values: CDR1 MNHEY, CDR2 SVGAGI. The CDR3 has 14 residues. Deletions cut 2 bases from V and 1 base from J, with 9 bases between.

This clone was detected only a few times. J is TRBJ1-1 and V is TRBV6-1, with 7 bases lining up with TRBD1. The V segment lost 5 bases and the J segment 1 base; nucleotides outside the gene matches: 4. CDR3 length equals 14 residues. Germline loops: CDR1 MNHNS, CDR2 SASEGT. The CDR3 reads CASSNHRGNTEAFF. The CDR3 nucleotides are TGTGCCAGCAGTAACCACAGGGGGAACACTGAAGCTTTCTTT.

V and J are TRBV6-6 and TRBJ1-4; D is possibly TRBD1 (6 bases). Germline CDR1 reads MNHNY; CDR2 reads SVGAGI (reference sequence). The germline V and J ends were trimmed by 4 bases and 5 bases, with 14 bases remaining between them. The CDR3 has 15 amino acids. This CDR3 reads CASSSGTYGNEKLFF. CDR3 nucleotide sequence: TGTGCCAGCAGTTCAGGGACATATGGAAATGAAAAACTGTTTTTT.